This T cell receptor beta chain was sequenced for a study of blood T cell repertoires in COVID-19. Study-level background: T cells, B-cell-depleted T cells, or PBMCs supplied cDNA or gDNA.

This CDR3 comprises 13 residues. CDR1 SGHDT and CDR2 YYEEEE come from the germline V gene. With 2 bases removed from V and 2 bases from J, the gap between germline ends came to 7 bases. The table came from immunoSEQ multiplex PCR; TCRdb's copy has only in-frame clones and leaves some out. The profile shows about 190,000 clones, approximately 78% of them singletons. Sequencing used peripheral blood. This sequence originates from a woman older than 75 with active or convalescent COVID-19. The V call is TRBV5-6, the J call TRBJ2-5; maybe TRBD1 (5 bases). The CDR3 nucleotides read TGTGCCAGCAGCTTACGACAGCAAGAGACCCAGTACTTC. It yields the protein CASSLRQQETQYF. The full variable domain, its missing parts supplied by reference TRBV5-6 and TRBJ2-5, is DAGVTQSPTHLIKTRGQQVTLRCSPKSGHDTVSWYQQALGQGPQFIFQYYEEEERQRGNFPDRFSGHQFPNYSSELNVNALLLGDSALYLCASSLRQQETQYFGPGTRLLVL.